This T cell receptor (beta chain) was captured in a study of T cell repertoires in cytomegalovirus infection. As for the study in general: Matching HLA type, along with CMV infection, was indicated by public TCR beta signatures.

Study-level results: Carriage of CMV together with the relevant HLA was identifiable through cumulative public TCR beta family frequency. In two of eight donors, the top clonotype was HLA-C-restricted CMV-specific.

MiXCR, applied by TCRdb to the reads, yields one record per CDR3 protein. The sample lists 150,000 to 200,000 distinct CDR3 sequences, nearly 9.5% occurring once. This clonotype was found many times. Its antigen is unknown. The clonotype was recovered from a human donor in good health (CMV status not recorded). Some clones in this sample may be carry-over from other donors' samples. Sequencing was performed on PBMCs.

CDR3 protein: CASSLGGLAGDFYEQYF. Written as DNA, the CDR3 is TGTGCCAGCAGCTTAGGAGGGCTAGCGGGAGACTTCTACGAGCAGTACTTC. V usage is TRBV7-2 and J usage is TRBJ2-7, with 10 positions matching TRBD2. The CDR3 spans 17 residues. J lost 3 bases, V lost 1 base, and 9 bases had no gene match. Germline CDR1 reads SGHTA; CDR2 reads FQGNSA.